This TCR beta chain was documented in a study of blood T cell repertoires in COVID-19. Libraries were prepared by immunoSEQ multiplex PCR; TCRdb keeps only in-frame clonotypes and omits some of them. The table lists around 150,000 clones, around nine tenths of them singletons. Trimming took 1 base from V and 4 from J, leaving 13 bases between them. The CDR3 is 16 amino acids. Germline assignment: CDR1 SGHNT and CDR2 YENEEA. Sequencing input: peripheral blood. This chain joins TRBV11-3 and TRBJ2-2; possibly TRBD1 for D (5 bases). This clonotype was obtained from a man aged 60-69 years with active or convalescent COVID-19. Here the CDR3 DNA reads TGTGCCAGCAGCTTAGGCCAGGGCCGAGCCACCGGGGAGCTGTTTTTT. Amino acid sequence: CASSLGQGRATGELFF.